The TCR beta chain under discussion was sequenced for a study of tissue T cells after allogeneic stem cell transplantation. This clone has a handful of counts. Gene names denote mouse genes. The read halts 1 residue ahead of the CDR3 end, with the missing end drawn from the germline J gene. The time point was: mouse harvest day 7 after allogeneic transplant. Tail vein injection delivered 10^7 T-cell-depleted bone marrow cells and 10^6 splenic CD5+ T cells. Using immunoSEQ multiplex PCR, the repertoire was profiled, and TCRdb retains in-frame clones only, with some absent. The sample lists fewer than 8,500 clones, under 55% seen once, with 2% to 2.5% in the top ten. This CDR3 has 11 residues. Germline V gene lookup returns CDR1 KGHTA and CDR2 FQNQQP.

This chain links TRBV23 with TRBJ1-3. Sequencing was done on a sample of skin. The TCR originated in a female BALB/c mouse given C57BL/6 T cells with graft-versus-host disease after an allogeneic hematopoietic cell transplant. The chain's CDR3 is CSSSQGNTLYF. CDR3 bases read: TGCTCCAGCAGTCAGGGAAATACGCTCTAT.